These T cell receptor beta chains were read from a single sample in a study of T cells in localized non-small cell lung cancer. The data were produced by immunoSEQ multiplex PCR, yet TCRdb's version contains in-frame clones alone and is incomplete. The table includes approximately 150,000 clones, around 92% detected once. The specimen was peripheral blood, collected before any cancer treatment. The source of these receptors is a female donor of 60 years or more with stage I lung adenocarcinoma. The CDR3 runs from the conserved cysteine through the conserved F or W. The D gene is left open where the match is weak. The listing skips clone size in some rows; elsewhere it reads once, few, many or a size class.

v_call	d_call	j_call	clone_size	cdr3_nt	cdr3_aa
TRBV9	TRBD2	TRBJ2-3	NA	TGTGCCAGCAGCGATAGCGGGAGGGGCACAGATACGCAGTATTTT	CASSDSGRGTDTQYF
TRBV5-4	TRBD2	TRBJ2-5	NA	TGTGCCAGCAGCTCCCCCCATCTGGCCGGGGGGGTGGACTTC	CASSSPHLAGGVDF
TRBV10-2	NA	TRBJ2-1	NA	TGCGCCAGCAGTGATCGCCGGAAAGCGGACACTGCTGAGCAGTTCTTC	CASSDRRKADTAEQFF
TRBV6-1	NA	TRBJ2-2	NA	TGTGCCAGCAGTGAGACCCCCCCGTGGCGGGCTCACACCGGGGAGCTGTTTTTT	CASSETPPWRAHTGELFF
TRBV4-2	NA	TRBJ1-4	once	TGTGCCAGCAGCCACCCACCCGGGGATGGGGATGAAAAACTGTTTTTT	CASSHPPGDGDEKLFF
TRBV28	TRBD2	TRBJ2-1	NA	TGTGCCAGCAGTTATGGCGGGAGGCATGGTGAGCAGTTCTTC	CASSYGGRHGEQFF
TRBV19	TRBD1	TRBJ1-1	NA	TGTGCCAGTGGAACAGGGGTGGGCACTGAAGCTTTCTTT	CASGTGVGTEAFF
TRBV5-1	TRBD2	TRBJ2-1	NA	TGCGCCAGCAGCCCCCCGGGACTAGCGGGAGTAAACAATGAGCAGTTCTTC	CASSPPGLAGVNNEQFF
TRBV6-1	TRBD2	TRBJ2-5	NA	TGTGCCAGCAAGACGACTAGCGGGAGGGGAGAGACCCAGTACTTC	CASKTTSGRGETQYF
TRBV10-3	NA	TRBJ2-7	NA	TGTGCCATCAGTGGGTCCGCGGGATCCTACGAGCAGTACTTC	CAISGSAGSYEQYF
TRBV6-4	NA	TRBJ2-5	NA	TGTGCCAGCAGTGAGGGTCCCCGGGAGACCCAGTACTTC	CASSEGPRETQYF
TRBV5-4	NA	TRBJ2-7	few	TGTGCCAGCAGTTCCGATAACGAGCAGTACTTC	CASSSDNEQYF
TRBV12-5	TRBD2	TRBJ2-1	once	TGTGCTAGTGGCCCCCCTGTTCGGGGGGGGCGCCCCTACAATGAGCAGTTCTTC	CASGPPVRGGRPYNEQFF
TRBV2	NA	TRBJ1-5	NA	TGTGCCAGCAGGGACGGGTCTCGGCGGCCCCAGCATTTT	CASRDGSRRPQHF
TRBV2	NA	TRBJ2-3	NA	TGTGCCAGTGGGAGACGGTATTGGACAGATACGCAGTATTTT	CASGRRYWTDTQYF
TRBV29-1	TRBD2	TRBJ2-7	NA	TGCAGCGTTGAAGTGGGAGGGGTCGAGCAGTACTTC	CSVEVGGVEQYF
TRBV6-1	NA	TRBJ1-2	NA	TGTGCCAGCAGTGAAGGCACAGATGGCTACACCTTC	CASSEGTDGYTF
TRBV9	TRBD1	TRBJ1-4	once	TGTGCCAGCAACCCGACAGGGTTAATGGAAAAACTGTTTTTT	CASNPTGLMEKLFF
TRBV7-3	NA	TRBJ1-1	few	TGTGCCAGCAGCTTTGTGTGGAACACTGAAGCTTTCTTT	CASSFVWNTEAFF
TRBV4-1	TRBD2	TRBJ2-1	once	TGCGCCAGCAGCCAAGATCGGCTAGCGGGAGGAGGATACAATGAGCAGTTCTTC	CASSQDRLAGGGYNEQFF
TRBV10-3	TRBD1	TRBJ2-1	NA	TGTGCCATCAGGGACCCTGGACAGGGTAGGGCCAATGAGCAGTTCTTC	CAIRDPGQGRANEQFF
TRBV4-1	TRBD2	TRBJ2-1	NA	TGCGCCAGCAGCGTGGTACTAGCGGGAGTCTTGGGGAATGAGCAGTTCTTC	CASSVVLAGVLGNEQFF
TRBV19	NA	TRBJ2-7	NA	TGTGCCAGTAGTATAGAGGGGGCCTCCTACGAGCAGTACTTC	CASSIEGASYEQYF
TRBV7-9	NA	TRBJ2-6	NA	TGTGCCAGCAGCTTATCAGGGGACGGGGCCAACGTCCTGACTTTC	CASSLSGDGANVLTF
TRBV14	TRBD1	TRBJ1-4	NA	TGTGCCAGCAGCCCTCGGACAGGCTCTGCAACTAATGAAAAACTGTTTTTT	CASSPRTGSATNEKLFF
TRBV13	TRBD1	TRBJ2-2	NA	TGTGCCAGCAGTCCTGGACAGGGAGCGGCAAACGGGGAGCTGTTTTTT	CASSPGQGAANGELFF
TRBV10-2	TRBD2	TRBJ2-7	NA	TGCGCCAGCACCCCTGGCGGGAGCTACGAGCAGTACTTC	CASTPGGSYEQYF
TRBV18	NA	TRBJ1-4	once	TGTGCCAGCTCACCAAATCAGGACCCTAATGAAAAACTGTTTTTT	CASSPNQDPNEKLFF
TRBV27	TRBD2	TRBJ2-1	NA	TGTGCCAGCAGCACCCAAGATTTGGGACTAGCGGACCCGAGCTCCTACAATGAGCAGTTCTTC	CASSTQDLGLADPSSYNEQFF
TRBV7-7	NA	TRBJ2-2	NA	TGTGCCAGCAGCCCACAGACCGGAGGCACCGGGGAGCTGTTTTTT	CASSPQTGGTGELFF
TRBV6-6	NA	TRBJ2-6	NA	TGTGCCAGCAGACCGTACTCTGGGGCCAACGTCCTGACTTTC	CASRPYSGANVLTF
TRBV28	NA	TRBJ1-1	NA	TGTGCCAGCAGTTCAGGACAGCACCTCAACACTGAAGCTTTCTTT	CASSSGQHLNTEAFF
TRBV29-1	NA	TRBJ2-3	NA	TGCAGCGTTGTGGGGGCGTCTAGCGGCACGGGCACAGATACGCAGTATTTT	CSVVGASSGTGTDTQYF
TRBV7-2	NA	TRBJ2-1	NA	TGTGCCAGCAGCTTTCGTTCGTCGAATGAGCAGTTCTTC	CASSFRSSNEQFF
TRBV11-2	NA	TRBJ2-7	once	TGTGCCAGCAGCTCTCACGGGGGGCTCACCGCCTACGAGCAGTACTTC	CASSSHGGLTAYEQYF
TRBV5-6	NA	TRBJ1-1	few	TGTGCCAGCAGCTTGGGTAACAGGGTGGACACTGAAGCTTTCTTT	CASSLGNRVDTEAFF
TRBV6-1	NA	TRBJ1-1	NA	TGTGCCAGCAGTGAACCGGGACAATTGAACACTGAAGCTTTCTTT	CASSEPGQLNTEAFF
TRBV5-1	NA	TRBJ2-2	NA	TGCGCCAGCAGGTTAACAGGGAATACCGGGGAGCTGTTTTTT	CASRLTGNTGELFF
TRBV2	NA	TRBJ1-4	NA	TGTGCCAGCAGTGAAGGTGGGCAGGGGGAAAAACTGTTTTTT	CASSEGGQGEKLFF
TRBV5-4	NA	TRBJ2-3	NA	TGTGCCACAAACGGGCTTCGCACAGATACGCAGTATTTT	CATNGLRTDTQYF
TRBV5-1	NA	TRBJ2-5	once	TGCGCCAGCAGCCTGGGGGGTGGAGAGACCCAGTACTTC	CASSLGGGETQYF
TRBV11-1	NA	TRBJ1-2	NA	TGTGCCAGCAGCTTATACGGGGGCTATGGCTACACCTTC	CASSLYGGYGYTF
TRBV7-6	TRBD1	TRBJ2-5	NA	TGTGCCAGCAGCTTAGGTACAGGGGGCGTGGAGACCCAGTACTTC	CASSLGTGGVETQYF
TRBV19	TRBD1	TRBJ1-1	NA	TGTGCCAGTAGTCTCGGGACAGGGCGGTCCATGAACACTGAAGCTTTCTTT	CASSLGTGRSMNTEAFF
TRBV6-6	NA	TRBJ2-7	NA	TGTGCCAGCAGCGCTGGACCGCCCCTACGGGTCGAGCAGTACTTC	CASSAGPPLRVEQYF
TRBV6-5	NA	TRBJ2-7	NA	TGTGCCAGCAGTGCCCGGGACCGCCACTCCTACGAGCAGTACTTC	CASSARDRHSYEQYF
TRBV10-1	NA	TRBJ2-7	NA	TGCGCCAGCAGTTCCGACGGTCTCTCCTACGAGCAGTACTTC	CASSSDGLSYEQYF
TRBV5-1	NA	TRBJ2-5	NA	TGCGCCAGCAGCTCCGGGAGTCTTAAAAGCGAGACCCAGTACTTC	CASSSGSLKSETQYF
TRBV6-5	NA	TRBJ1-1	NA	TGTGCCAGCACCCGGGCGCTTATGAACACTGAAGCTTTCTTT	CASTRALMNTEAFF
TRBV27	TRBD2	TRBJ2-4	NA	TGTGCCAGCAGTTCCCTAGCGGGAGCAACTCTAGCCAAAAACATTCAGTACTTC	CASSSLAGATLAKNIQYF
TRBV5-1	NA	TRBJ2-5	NA	TGCGCCAGCAGCGCCAGGTCTACCCTAGGGGAGACCCAGTACTTC	CASSARSTLGETQYF
TRBV19	NA	TRBJ1-3	many	TGTGCCAGTAGGGAGGACTCTGGAAACACCATATATTTT	CASREDSGNTIYF
TRBV11-2	NA	TRBJ2-2	NA	TGTGCCAGCAGCTCCGGGACTGGGAACACCGGGGAGCTGTTTTTT	CASSSGTGNTGELFF
TRBV28	NA	TRBJ1-1	once	TGTGCCAGCAGCACAGGGTTTGGTGAAGCTTTCTTT	CASSTGFGEAFF
TRBV29-1	NA	TRBJ2-1	NA	TGCAGCGTTGAAGACTCCCCCTACAATGAGCAGTTCTTC	CSVEDSPYNEQFF
TRBV6-4	NA	TRBJ2-3	NA	TGTGCCAGCAGCTTCTCGGACACTAGCACAGATACGCAGTATTTT	CASSFSDTSTDTQYF
TRBV11-3	TRBD1	TRBJ2-7	NA	TGTGCCAGCAGCCGCGGAGGGACAGGCGTTTTCGAGCAGTACTTC	CASSRGGTGVFEQYF
TRBV9	NA	TRBJ1-1	NA	TGTGCCAGCAGCCCGGGGGAAAAAACTGAAGCTTTCTTT	CASSPGEKTEAFF
TRBV29-1	TRBD2	TRBJ2-7	NA	TGCAGCGTTCTCGCGGGAGGACCCTACGAGCAGTACTTC	CSVLAGGPYEQYF
TRBV30	NA	TRBJ2-3	NA	TGTGCCTGGAGTCCCCTGGGGCTAGCCTCAGATACGCAGTATTTT	CAWSPLGLASDTQYF